This TCR beta chain was captured in a study of beta chain features in type 1 diabetes. Looking at the study overall: Researchers looked at fewer than 120,000,000 sorted cells across all samples.

This clone showed up just a few times. CD4+ naive, central memory, regulatory and stem cell-like memory cells were sorted via CD45RO/CCR7/CD25/CD127/CD95/CD27. What was sequenced were expressed TCRB transcripts, since all of the isolated RNA had been reverse transcribed. Some clones are missing from TCRdb's copy, which holds only in-frame ones; the method was immunoSEQ multiplex PCR. This table has 400,000 to 550,000 clones, 10% to 12% appearing once. CDR3 size: 13 residues. Sequenced: naive CD4+ T cells from blood. This TCR came from a woman younger than 30 in good health. The rearrangement uses TRBV21-1 and TRBJ2-1; the table gives TRBD1 as D, unverified against the DNA. TRBV21-1 is given as a pseudogene. For the CDR3, the DNA is TGTGCCAGCAGTGGTCAGGGGTACAATGAGCAGTTCTTC. Encoded protein: CASSGQGYNEQFF.